What follows are 9 T cell receptor beta chains derived from one specimen sequenced in a study of CD8 T cells in Susac syndrome. With random hexamers, 0.5 to 1 ug RNA was reverse transcribed. MiXCR, applied by TCRdb to the immunoSEQ multiplex PCR reads, yields one record per CDR3 protein. The top ten hold roughly 0.093% of the sample, which has approximately 190,000 distinct CDR3 sequences, 90% to 96% seen once. Sequencing was done on a sample of CD4+ T cells from PBMCs. Receptors originate from a human donor with Susac syndrome.

The chain is built from TRBV6-6 and TRBJ1-2; D uncertain. V lost 3 bases, J lost 4 bases, and 9 bases lay in between. In germline, CDR1 is MNHNY, CDR2 SVGAGI (reference sequence). CDR3 length equals 13 residues. CDR3 protein: CASSYEGTYGYTF. Written as DNA, the CDR3 is TGTGCCAGCAGTTATGAGGGAACCTATGGCTACACCTTC.

The rearrangement joins TRBV3-1 to TRBJ2-6; 10 positions agree with TRBD2. Germline V gene data show CDR1 as LGHDT and CDR2 as YNNKEL (reference sequence). With V trimmed by 6 bases and J by 2 bases, 10 bases remained unmatched. This CDR3 is 18 amino acids long. CDR3 nucleotide sequence: TGTGCCAGCAGTCATAAGCGGGGGGGCCCCCCTGGGGCCAACGTCCTGACTTTC. Translation gives CASSHKRGGPPGANVLTF.

This clonotype was observed once. The V call is TRBV28, the J call TRBJ2-2; TRBD1 is a possible D gene (5 bases). Per germline, CDR1 MDHEN and CDR2 SYDVKM. The CDR3 contains 15 residues. Trimming pared 5 bases from V and 3 bases from J, leaving 13 bases between. The CDR3 sequence: CASSRALGDTGELFF. CDR3 in DNA: TGTGCCAGCAGTCGGGCCTTAGGGGACACCGGGGAGCTGTTTTTT.

V and J are TRBV6-1 and TRBJ2-7; D gene unclear. The CDR3 runs to 13 residues. The V gene lost 4 bases and the J gene lost 5 bases, with 12 bases spanning the gap. Germline assignment: CDR1 MNHNS and CDR2 SASEGT. The CDR3 DNA reads as TGTGCCAGCAGTGCAACGGCAGTAAACGAGCAGTACTTC. Encoded protein: CASSATAVNEQYF.

The CDR3 bases are TGTGCCAGCAGCTTGGTCGGGACAGGCGCGAACACCGGGGAGCTGTTTTTT. It specifies CASSLVGTGANTGELFF. The chain recombines TRBV5-6 with TRBJ2-2, with TRBD1 matching 8 bases. CDR1 and CDR2 from the germline V gene are SGHDT and YYEEEE. This CDR3 is built from 17 residues. V dropped 0 bases and J dropped 0; count of bases not matched to a gene: 4.

This chain joins TRBV6-1 and TRBJ2-1; 10 nucleotides agree with TRBD2. The CDR3 contains 16 residues. V dropped 7 bases and J dropped 8; count of bases not matched to a gene: 14. CDR1 and CDR2 (germline): MNHNS, SASEGT. The chain's CDR3 is CASKRPPAGGRDEQFF. The CDR3 DNA reads as TGTGCCAGCAAGAGGCCCCCAGCGGGGGGGCGCGATGAGCAGTTCTTC.

This chain connects TRBV20-1 to TRBJ2-2, with 13 nucleotides matching TRBD2. The germline V gene encodes CDR1 DFQATT and CDR2 SNEGSKA (reference sequence). The CDR3 totals 18 residues. V trimming: 2 bases; J trimming: 6 bases; junction bases outside the gene matches: 12. CDR3 protein: CSARKPGLAGPSPGELFF. CDR3 DNA sequence: TGCAGTGCTAGAAAACCGGGACTAGCGGGGCCTAGCCCCGGGGAGCTGTTTTTT.

The V and J genes are TRBV20-1 and TRBJ2-7, with D possibly TRBD2 on 6 matching bases. Germline-derived CDR1 and CDR2 are DFQATT and SNEGSKA (reference sequence). CDR3 size: 14 residues. V gave up 0 bases and J gave up 3 bases, with 12 bases separating them. CDR3 loop: CSARDSGSVYEQYF. As DNA, the CDR3 is TGCAGTGCTAGAGATAGCGGATCAGTCTACGAGCAGTACTTC.

The chain has TRBV29-1 and TRBJ2-1; TRBD1 aligns across 8 bases. Germline lookup yields CDR1 SQVTM and CDR2 ANQGSEA. The length of the CDR3 is 12 residues. Trimming took 5 bases from V and 9 from J; bases not matched to a gene: 6. CDR3 bases: TGCAGCGTTCTCGGACAGGGCACTGAGCAGTTCTTC. This encodes CSVLGQGTEQFF.